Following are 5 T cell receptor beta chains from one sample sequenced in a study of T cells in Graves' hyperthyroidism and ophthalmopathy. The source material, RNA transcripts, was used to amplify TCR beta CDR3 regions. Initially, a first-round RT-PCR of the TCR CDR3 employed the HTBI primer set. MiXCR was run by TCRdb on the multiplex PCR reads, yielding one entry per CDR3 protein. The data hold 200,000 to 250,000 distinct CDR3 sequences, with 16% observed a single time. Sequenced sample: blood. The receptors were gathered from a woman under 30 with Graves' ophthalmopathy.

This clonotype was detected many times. CDR3 residues: CSARVRGLNTEAFF. The CDR3 DNA is TGCAGTGCTAGAGTACGGGGTTTGAACACTGAAGCTTTCTTT. J is TRBJ1-1 and V is TRBV20-1; D unclear. This CDR3 is 14 amino acids long. The V and J ends lost 1 base and 0 bases respectively, with 9 bases between them. CDR1 and CDR2 from the germline V gene are DFQATT and SNEGSKA (reference sequence).

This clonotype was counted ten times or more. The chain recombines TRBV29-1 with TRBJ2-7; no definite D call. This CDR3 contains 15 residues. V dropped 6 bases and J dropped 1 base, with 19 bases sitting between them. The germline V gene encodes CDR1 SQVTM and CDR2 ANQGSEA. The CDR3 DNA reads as TGCAGCGTGAAAGGGAACAACTGGGAATCCTACGAGCAGTACTTC. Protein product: CSVKGNNWESYEQYF.

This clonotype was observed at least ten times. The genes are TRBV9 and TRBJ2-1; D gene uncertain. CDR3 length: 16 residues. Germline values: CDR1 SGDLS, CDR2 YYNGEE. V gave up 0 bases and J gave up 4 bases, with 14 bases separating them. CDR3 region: CASSVGLGTKYNEQFF. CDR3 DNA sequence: TGTGCCAGCAGCGTAGGCTTGGGAACCAAATACAATGAGCAGTTCTTC.

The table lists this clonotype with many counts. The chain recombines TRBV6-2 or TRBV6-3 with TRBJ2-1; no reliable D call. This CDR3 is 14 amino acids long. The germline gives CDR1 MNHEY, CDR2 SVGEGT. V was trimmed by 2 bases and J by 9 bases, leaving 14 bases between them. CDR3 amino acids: CASSYVSGRLEQFF. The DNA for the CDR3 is TGTGCCAGCAGTTACGTATCCGGGCGACTTGAGCAGTTCTTC.

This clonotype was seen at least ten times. CDR3 region: CASSPLRGGNQPQHF. CDR3 bases: TGTGCCAGCAGCCCACTTAGGGGAGGCAATCAGCCCCAGCATTTT. The V gene is TRBV7-2, the J gene TRBJ1-5; D is perhaps TRBD1 (5 bases). This CDR3 comprises 15 residues. Germline CDR1 reads SGHTA; CDR2 reads FQGNSA. V lost 5 bases and J 2 bases, leaving 13 bases between the germline ends.